Detailed here is one T cell receptor (beta chain). Per the germline V gene, CDR1 is SGHDN and CDR2 is FVKESK. This CDR3 spans 14 amino acids. The ends lost 1 base at V and 8 bases at J; junction bases unmatched: 5. These data originate in a study of T cell changes during pregnancy in multiple sclerosis. Profiled with immunoSEQ multiplex PCR; TCRdb holds only in-frame clones, not every one. The sample carries about 58,000 clones, about 90% recorded once. The chain has TRBV14 and TRBJ1-5; 7 bases map to TRBD1. This TCR was recovered from a female donor in good health, enrolled as a control in a pregnancy study. The material sequenced was CD4+ T cells from peripheral blood mononuclear cells, taken after pregnancy. The CDR3 region is CASSQGQGREPQHF. The CDR3 DNA reads TGTGCCAGCAGCCAAGGACAGGGAAGGGAGCCCCAGCATTTT.